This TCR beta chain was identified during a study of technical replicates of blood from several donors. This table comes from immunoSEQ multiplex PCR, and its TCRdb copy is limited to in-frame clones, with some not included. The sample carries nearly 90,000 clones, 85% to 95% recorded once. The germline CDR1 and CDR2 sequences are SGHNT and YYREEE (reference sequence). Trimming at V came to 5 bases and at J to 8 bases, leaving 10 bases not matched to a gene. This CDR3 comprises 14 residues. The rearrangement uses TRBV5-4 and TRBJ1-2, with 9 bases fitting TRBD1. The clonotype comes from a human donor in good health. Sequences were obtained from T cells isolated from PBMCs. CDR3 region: CASRSTGGDWGYTF. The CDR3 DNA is TGTGCCAGCAGGTCAACAGGGGGCGACTGGGGCTACACCTTC.